The 13 T cell receptor beta chains listed next were all sequenced from one sample in a study of T cells after yellow fever vaccination. TCRdb re-called the 5' RACE reads with MiXCR, one entry per CDR3 protein. Of about 330,000 distinct CDR3 sequences listed, roughly 3.9% were seen once; the top ten hold approximately 25%. Here the sequenced sample was PBMCs, taken 5 days after the yellow fever booster vaccination. All receptors come from a man aged 18 to 29 who received the YFV17D yellow fever vaccine.

The chain uses TRBV10-3 and TRBJ1-5; 8 bases agree with TRBD1. The CDR3 consists of 14 residues. Trimming at V came to 5 bases and at J to 6 bases, leaving 6 bases not matched to a gene. The germline CDR1 and CDR2 sequences are ENHRY and SYGVKD. The CDR3, as DNA: TGTGCCATCAGTTTCGACAGGGGAAGTCAGCCCCAGCATTTT. Translating gives CAISFDRGSQPQHF.

This rearrangement joins TRBV4-3 to TRBJ1-2; no clear D gene. V lost 0 bases and J 4 bases, leaving 12 bases between the germline ends. Germline lookup yields CDR1 LGHNA and CDR2 YSLEER. CDR3 length: 15 amino acids. For the CDR3, the DNA is TGCGCCAGCAGCCAAGATGAACTGAATTCCTATGGCTACACCTTC. It is translated as CASSQDELNSYGYTF.

This chain links TRBV7-2 with TRBJ1-2; maybe TRBD1 (5 bases). Germline CDR1 and CDR2: SGHTA and FQGNSA. The V gene lost 5 bases and the J gene lost 7 bases, with 20 bases spanning the gap. The CDR3 consists of 15 residues. CDR3 protein: CASSRSMQGWGGYTF. CDR3 DNA: TGTGCCAGCAGCAGAAGTATGCAGGGTTGGGGTGGCTACACCTTC.

Here the CDR3 reads CASSQNAQGAYGYTF. As DNA, the CDR3 is TGCGCCAGCAGCCAAAACGCACAGGGGGCTTATGGCTACACCTTC. The chain recombines TRBV4-1 with TRBJ1-2; 9 nucleotides agree with TRBD1. Trimming at V came to 2 bases and at J to 5 bases, leaving 6 bases not matched to a gene. CDR3 length: 15 amino acids. Germline V gene lookup returns CDR1 MGHRA and CDR2 YSYEKL.

This clonotype was counted at least ten times. The CDR3 is CSVEDEISGYGYTF. The CDR3 region has the DNA TGCAGCGTTGAAGATGAGATCAGTGGCTATGGCTACACCTTC. V and J are TRBV29-1 and TRBJ1-2; D unclear. CDR3 length equals 14 residues. V was pared by 0 bases and J by 4 bases, with 12 bases between. The germline gives CDR1 SQVTM, CDR2 ANQGSEA.

The J gene is TRBJ2-3, the V gene TRBV19, with D hard to call. The CDR3 spans 13 residues. Trimming shortened V by 3 bases and J by 6 bases, and 10 bases separated the two germline ends. Per the germline V gene, CDR1 is LNHDA and CDR2 is SQIVND (reference sequence). CDR3 sequence (DNA): TGTGCCAGTAGTATCACTGTTTTGGATACGCAGTATTTT. Encoded protein: CASSITVLDTQYF.

This clonotype has more than one count but fewer than ten. The genes are TRBV7-2 and TRBJ2-5; D uncertain. Germline V gene lookup returns CDR1 SGHTA and CDR2 FQGNSA. The V end lost 5 bases, the J end lost 0 bases, and 10 bases lay between the germline ends. CDR3 length equals 14 residues. The CDR3 reads CASSPPEYQETQYF. The CDR3 region has the DNA TGTGCCAGCAGCCCACCGGAGTACCAAGAGACCCAGTACTTC. The full variable domain, rest sourced from reference TRBV7-2 and TRBJ2-5, is GAGVSQSPSNKVTEKGKDVELRCDPISGHTALYWYRQSLGQGLEFLIYFQGNSAPDKSGLPSDRFSAERTGGSVSTLTIQRTQQEDSAVYLCASSPPEYQETQYFGPGTRLLVL.

At least ten counts were recorded for this clonotype. This chain uses TRBV5-1 with TRBJ2-7; TRBD1 might be the D (6 bases). CDR3 length equals 15 residues. V lost 0 bases to trimming and J lost 2 bases, with 12 bases between them. Germline V gene lookup returns CDR1 SGHRS and CDR2 YFSETQ. The CDR3 DNA is TGCGCCAGCAGCTTGGTAGGGGGATCTACCTACGAGCAGTACGTC. Protein sequence: CASSLVGGSTYEQYV.

The chain combines TRBV7-2 with TRBJ1-1; TRBD1 might be the D (6 bases). The CDR3 is 14 amino acids. Looked up from germline, CDR1 is SGHTA and CDR2 is FQGNSA. Between the trimmed V and J ends, which lost 7 bases and 5 bases, there was a span of 17 bases. The CDR3 DNA reads TGTGCCAGCATCCGAGGGGAAGGGGGGACTGAAGCTTTCTTT. This codes for CASIRGEGGTEAFF.

This clonotype showed up many times. The genes are TRBV6-5 and TRBJ2-7; the D is unclear. This CDR3 region has 14 residues. Trimming pared 1 base from V and 7 bases from J, leaving 14 bases between. CDR1 and CDR2 (germline): MNHEY, SVGAGI. The CDR3 coding sequence is TGTGCCAGCAGTTACTTGACTGGGCCTGGGGAGCAGTACGTC. Its protein is CASSYLTGPGEQYV.

This clonotype was observed a handful of times. This sequence joins TRBV5-1 and TRBJ2-3; D is possibly TRBD2 (5 bases). With 0 bases removed from V and 4 bases from J, the gap between germline ends came to 15 bases. The CDR3 extends over 16 amino acids. Germline V gene lookup returns CDR1 SGHRS and CDR2 YFSETQ. The CDR3 protein is CASSLGMGNSADTQYF. In nucleotides, the CDR3 is TGCGCCAGCAGCTTGGGTATGGGGAATAGCGCAGATACGCAGTATTTT.

This chain uses TRBV5-1 with TRBJ1-4; no definite D call. Germline V gene data show CDR1 as SGHRS and CDR2 as YFSETQ. V was shortened by 0 bases and J by 0 bases, with 6 bases between the two germline ends. The CDR3 length is 15 residues. The CDR3 spells CASSLEAATNEKLFF. The CDR3 nucleotides read TGCGCCAGCAGCTTGGAGGCGGCAACTAATGAAAAACTGTTTTTT. Supplemented by reference TRBV5-1 and TRBJ1-4, the full variable domain reads KAGVTQTPRYLIKTRGQQVTLSCSPISGHRSVSWYQQTPGQGLQFLFEYFSETQRNKGNFPGRFSGRQFSNSRSEMNVSTLELGDSALYLCASSLEAATNEKLFFGSGTQLSVL.

This clonotype was recorded at least ten times. The chain couples TRBV5-1 to TRBJ2-7, with D perhaps TRBD2 (7 bases). The V end was cut by 0 bases, the J end by 6 bases, with 19 bases between. The CDR3 totals 16 residues. Germline CDR1 SGHRS, CDR2 YFSETQ. In DNA, the CDR3 is TGCGCCAGCAGCTTGGAAGGGGGGGACCCCCAACGCGAGCAGTACGTC. Translated, it gives CASSLEGGDPQREQYV.